Below, one T cell receptor beta chain is given with its context. The antigen is unknown. The data were taken from a study of shared clonotypes between healthy human individuals. The V and J ends lost 3 bases and 5 bases respectively, with 14 bases between them. Germline CDR1 and CDR2: SGHNT and YENEEA. CDR3 size: 15 residues. The study enrolled healthy HIV-negative adults without recent acute infections or vaccinations as donors. Findings of the study overall: Limited genetic and exposure-history diversity came from having few donors. Four donors shared about 4.5% of their naive CD4 clonotypes.

In the study's own analysis: ImmunoSEQ supplied junction-only sequences lacking quality scores, so filtering was different. Method: immunoSEQ multiplex PCR; TCRdb's copy keeps in-frame clones and lacks some. V and J calls and clone size are as listed in that table; D and trimming were resolved from the DNA. The repertoire consists of roughly 650,000 clones, with about 96% occurring once and the leading ten covering around 0.057%. The V call is TRBV11-3, the J call TRBJ2-1; D perhaps matches TRBD1 (5 bases). Sample: naive CD4+ T cells sorted from blood. Subset of the sample: CD45RA+ positively selected. This TCR derives from a young woman in good health. CDR3 protein: CASSFDFDRDNEQFF. CDR3 in DNA: TGTGCCAGCAGCTTCGACTTCGACAGAGACAATGAGCAGTTCTTC.